This T cell receptor beta chain was recorded in a study of tumor and adjacent non-tumor tissue in lung cancer. The library came from three nested PCR rounds adapted from ARM-PCR protocols. MiXCR, applied by TCRdb to the multiplex PCR reads, yields one record per CDR3 protein. The repertoire holds 40,000 to 45,000 distinct CDR3 sequences, with more than 60% as singletons. The template was RNA from unsorted bulk tissue. More than 3 cm separated this lung sample from the edge of the tumor. As to this clonotype: A much bigger clone sits one base away, suggesting this may be a read error.

The germline gives CDR1 SQVTM, CDR2 ANQGSEA. The CDR3 covers 12 residues. V was pared by 8 bases and J by 8 bases, with 15 bases between. This clonotype originated in a middle-aged woman with non-small cell lung cancer. The specimen was distant non-tumor lung tissue. This chain uses TRBV29-1 with TRBJ1-4; TRBD1 is a possible D gene (5 bases). The CDR3, as DNA: TGCAGCATGGGAGAATGGGGGGAAAAACTGTTTTTT. Protein: CSMGEWGEKLFF.